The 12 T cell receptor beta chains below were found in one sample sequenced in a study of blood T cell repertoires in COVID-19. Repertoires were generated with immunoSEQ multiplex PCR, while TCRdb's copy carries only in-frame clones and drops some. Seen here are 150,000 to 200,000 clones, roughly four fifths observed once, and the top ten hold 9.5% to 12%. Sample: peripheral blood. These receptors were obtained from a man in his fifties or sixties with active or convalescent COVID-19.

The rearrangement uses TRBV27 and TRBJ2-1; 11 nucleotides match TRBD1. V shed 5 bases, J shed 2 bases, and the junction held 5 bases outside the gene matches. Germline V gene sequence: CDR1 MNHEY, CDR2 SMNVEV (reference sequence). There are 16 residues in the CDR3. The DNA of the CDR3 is TGTGCCAGCAGTACCGGGACAGGGGGGGCCTACAATGAGCAGTTCTTC. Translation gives CASSTGTGGAYNEQFF.

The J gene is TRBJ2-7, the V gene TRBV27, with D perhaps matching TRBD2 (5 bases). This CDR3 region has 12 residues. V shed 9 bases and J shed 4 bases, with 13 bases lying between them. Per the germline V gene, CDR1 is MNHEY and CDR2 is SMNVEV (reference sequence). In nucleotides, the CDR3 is TGTGCCAGTCCCCGGGATCGATACGAGCAGTACTTC. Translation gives CASPRDRYEQYF.

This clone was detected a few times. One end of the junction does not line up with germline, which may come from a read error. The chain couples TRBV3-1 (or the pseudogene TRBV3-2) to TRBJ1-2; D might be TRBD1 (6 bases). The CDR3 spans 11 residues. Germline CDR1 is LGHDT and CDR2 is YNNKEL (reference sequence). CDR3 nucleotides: TGTGCCAGCAGCCAAGACGGACAGCTCTTCTTC. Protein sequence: CASSQDGQLFF.

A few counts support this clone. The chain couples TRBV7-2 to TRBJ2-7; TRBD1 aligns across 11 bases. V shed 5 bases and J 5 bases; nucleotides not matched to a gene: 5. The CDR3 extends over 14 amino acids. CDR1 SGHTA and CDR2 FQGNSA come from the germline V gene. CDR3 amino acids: CASSVRDRGDEQYF. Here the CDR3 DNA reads TGTGCCAGCAGCGTCCGGGACAGGGGGGACGAGCAGTACTTC. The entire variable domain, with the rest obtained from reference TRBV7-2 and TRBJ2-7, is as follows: GAGVSQSPSNKVTEKGKDVELRCDPISGHTALYWYRQSLGQGLEFLIYFQGNSAPDKSGLPSDRFSAERTGGSVSTLTIQRTQQEDSAVYLCASSVRDRGDEQYFGPGTRLTVT.

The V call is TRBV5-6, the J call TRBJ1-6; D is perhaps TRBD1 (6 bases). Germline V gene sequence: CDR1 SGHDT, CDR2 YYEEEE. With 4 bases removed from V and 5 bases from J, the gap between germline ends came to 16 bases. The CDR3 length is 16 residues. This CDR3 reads CASSGKGQINNSPLHF. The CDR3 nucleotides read TGTGCCAGCAGCGGAAAAGGACAGATTAATAATTCACCCCTCCACTTT.

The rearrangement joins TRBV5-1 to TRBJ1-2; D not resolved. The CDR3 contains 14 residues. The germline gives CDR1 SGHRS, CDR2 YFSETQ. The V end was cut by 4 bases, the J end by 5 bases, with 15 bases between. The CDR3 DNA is TGCGCCAGCAGCCTCGGAGAGGAGCGTTATGGCTACACCTTC. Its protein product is CASSLGEERYGYTF.

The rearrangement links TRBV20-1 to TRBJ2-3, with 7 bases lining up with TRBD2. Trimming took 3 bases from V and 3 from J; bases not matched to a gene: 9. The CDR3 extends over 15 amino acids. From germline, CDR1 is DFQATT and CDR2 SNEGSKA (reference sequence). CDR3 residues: CSASEASGWTDTQYF. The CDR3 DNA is TGCAGTGCTAGTGAGGCTAGCGGTTGGACAGATACGCAGTATTTT.

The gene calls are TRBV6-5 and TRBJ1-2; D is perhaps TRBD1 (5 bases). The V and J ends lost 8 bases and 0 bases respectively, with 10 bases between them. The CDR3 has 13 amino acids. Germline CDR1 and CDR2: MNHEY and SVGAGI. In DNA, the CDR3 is TGTGCCAGCGCATCAGGGACTAACTATGGCTACACCTTC. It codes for CASASGTNYGYTF.

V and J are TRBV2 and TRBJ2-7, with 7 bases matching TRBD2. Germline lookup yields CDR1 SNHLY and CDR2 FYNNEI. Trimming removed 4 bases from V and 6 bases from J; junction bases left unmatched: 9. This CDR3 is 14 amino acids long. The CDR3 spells CASSGTRVGGEQYF. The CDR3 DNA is TGTGCCAGCAGTGGGACTAGGGTGGGAGGCGAGCAGTACTTC.

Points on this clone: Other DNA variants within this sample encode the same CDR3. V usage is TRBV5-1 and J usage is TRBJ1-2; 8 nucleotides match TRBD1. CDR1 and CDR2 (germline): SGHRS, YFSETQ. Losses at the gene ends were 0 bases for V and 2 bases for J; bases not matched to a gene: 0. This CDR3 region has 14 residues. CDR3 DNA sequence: TGCGCCAGCAGCTTGGGACAGGGGAACTATGGCTACACCTTC. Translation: CASSLGQGNYGYTF.

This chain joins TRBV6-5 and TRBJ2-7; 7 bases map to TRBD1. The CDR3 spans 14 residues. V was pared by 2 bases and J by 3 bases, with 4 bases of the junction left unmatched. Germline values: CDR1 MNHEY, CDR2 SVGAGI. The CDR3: CASSYQGGIYEQYF. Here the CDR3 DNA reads TGTGCCAGCAGTTACCAAGGGGGCATCTACGAGCAGTACTTC.

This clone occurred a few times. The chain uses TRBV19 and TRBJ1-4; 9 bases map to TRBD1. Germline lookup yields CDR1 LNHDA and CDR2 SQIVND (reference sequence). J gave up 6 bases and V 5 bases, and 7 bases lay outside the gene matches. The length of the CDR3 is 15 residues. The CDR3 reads CASSAPRTGDEKLFF. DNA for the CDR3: TGTGCCAGTAGTGCCCCGAGGACAGGGGATGAAAAACTGTTTTTT.